The 17 T cell receptor beta chains reported below all come from one sample, sequenced in a study of T cell responses to AZD1222 COVID-19 vaccine. Sequencing used immunoSEQ multiplex PCR; TCRdb keeps in-frame clones, though not all of them. This sample has over 95,000 clones, with roughly nine tenths found just once. The source was peripheral blood, collected on day 0 of AZD1222 vaccination. The receptors derive from an adult in good health.

The chain has TRBV5-4 and TRBJ2-7; D gene uncertain. Germline-derived CDR1 and CDR2 are SGHNT and YYREEE (reference sequence). There are 14 residues in the CDR3. Deletions cut 0 bases from V and 0 bases from J, with 7 bases between. The CDR3 spells CASSLEPSSYEQYF. CDR3 nucleotide sequence: TGTGCCAGCAGCTTGGAACCAAGCTCCTACGAGCAGTACTTC. The entire variable domain, with the rest obtained from reference TRBV5-4 and TRBJ2-7, is as follows: ETGVTQSPTHLIKTRGQQVTLRCSSQSGHNTVSWYQQALGQGPQFIFQYYREEENGRGNFPPRFSGLQFPNYSSELNVNALELDDSALYLCASSLEPSSYEQYFGPGTRLTVT.

The J gene is TRBJ1-2, the V gene TRBV9, with D perhaps matching TRBD1 (5 bases). Germline assignment: CDR1 SGDLS and CDR2 YYNGEE. V was trimmed by 2 bases and J by 3 bases, leaving 14 bases between them. This CDR3 has 15 amino acids. CDR3 region: CASSVGTGLDYGYTF. CDR3 sequence (DNA): TGTGCCAGCAGCGTGGGGACGGGTCTGGACTATGGCTACACCTTC.

The chain uses TRBV12-3 or TRBV12-4 and TRBJ1-1, with unresolved D. Between the trimmed V and J ends, which lost 5 bases and 0 bases, there was a span of 7 bases. This CDR3 spans 13 amino acids. The CDR3 loop reads CASSVKMNTEAFF. CDR3 bases: TGTGCCAGCAGTGTGAAGATGAACACTGAAGCTTTCTTT.

CDR3 residues: CASSFIQASNTEAFF. In DNA form, the CDR3 reads TGCGCCAGCAGCTTTATCCAGGCGTCTAACACTGAAGCTTTCTTT. The J gene is TRBJ1-1, the V gene TRBV5-1, with D hard to call. The CDR3 is 15 residues long. Germline V CDR1 and CDR2: SGHRS, YFSETQ. V was trimmed by 2 bases and J by 2 bases, leaving 13 bases between them.

The chain is built from TRBV27 and TRBJ2-2; 15 bases agree with TRBD2. V shed 5 bases and J 1 base; nucleotides not matched to a gene: 17. Looked up from germline, CDR1 is MNHEY and CDR2 is SMNVEV (reference sequence). The CDR3 spans 22 residues. The CDR3 nucleotides are TGTGCCAGCAGTCCAATTTATATCGGGGGACTAGCGGGGGGAAAGAACACCGGGGAGCTGTTTTTT. Amino acid sequence: CASSPIYIGGLAGGKNTGELFF.

V is TRBV6-1 and J is TRBJ2-7; 7 nucleotides match TRBD1. This CDR3 is 14 amino acids long. The germline gives CDR1 MNHNS, CDR2 SASEGT. V gave up 6 bases and J gave up 0 bases; unmatched junction bases: 5. CDR3 loop: CASSQQGISYEQYF. The CDR3 DNA follows: TGTGCCAGCAGCCAACAGGGGATCTCCTACGAGCAGTACTTC.

The V call is TRBV5-6, the J call TRBJ1-2; 8 nucleotides align to TRBD1. The CDR3 loop spans 15 amino acids. Trimming removed 3 bases from V and 5 bases from J; junction bases left unmatched: 9. The V gene's germline CDR1 is SGHDT and CDR2 YYEEEE. This CDR3 is CASSSGQGHYYGYTF. CDR3 nucleotides: TGTGCCAGCAGCTCCGGACAGGGACACTATTATGGCTACACCTTC.

The V gene is TRBV5-3, the J gene TRBJ2-2, with D unresolved. TRBV5-3 is sorted into the ORF group, with uncertain function. The CDR3 covers 14 residues. Between the trimmed V and J ends, which lost 4 bases and 7 bases, there was a span of 14 bases. This CDR3 is CARSDTNFHGELFF. CDR3 bases: TGTGCCAGAAGCGATACAAATTTCCACGGGGAGCTGTTTTTT.

The CDR3 protein is CASTFGALEAFF. The CDR3 nucleotides are TGTGCCAGCACCTTCGGGGCTCTCGAAGCTTTCTTT. The chain couples TRBV11-2 to TRBJ1-1; tentative D call: TRBD1 (5 bases). This CDR3 spans 12 amino acids. The germline V and J ends were trimmed by 7 bases and 8 bases, with 14 bases remaining between them. CDR1 is SGHAT and CDR2 is FQNNGV in the germline V gene.

The rearrangement links TRBV5-1 to TRBJ1-1, with a possible D match to TRBD1 (5 bases). The germline CDR1 and CDR2 sequences are SGHRS and YFSETQ. V lost 4 bases and J lost 1, with 8 bases in between. This CDR3 region has 13 residues. The DNA of the CDR3 is TGCGCCAGCAGCATCGGACAGAACACTGAAGCTTTCTTT. It codes for CASSIGQNTEAFF.

The chain joins TRBV6-1 to TRBJ1-5; possibly TRBD1 for D (5 bases). Trimming cost V 1 base and J 9 bases, with 13 bases left between them. The V gene's germline CDR1 is MNHNS and CDR2 SASEGT. This CDR3 has 14 amino acids. Here the CDR3 reads CASSEEGVSGPQHF. The CDR3 nucleotides read TGTGCCAGCAGTGAAGAAGGGGTTTCGGGGCCCCAGCATTTT.

This chain uses TRBV5-4 with TRBJ2-5; either TRBD1 or TRBD2 may fit D (7 bases each). CDR1 and CDR2 (germline): SGHNT, YYREEE (reference sequence). This CDR3 has 15 residues. V was shortened by 3 bases and J by 2 bases, with 14 bases between the two germline ends. The CDR3 region has the DNA TGTGCCAGCAGCTCAACGGGGGGACAGCAAGAGACCCAGTACTTC. Translating it yields CASSSTGGQQETQYF.

This chain links TRBV7-6 with TRBJ1-5, with 10 bases that match TRBD1. The CDR3 spans 15 residues. Germline values: CDR1 SGHVS, CDR2 FNYEAQ. Trimming removed 2 bases from V and 4 bases from J; junction bases left unmatched: 2. Here the CDR3 reads CASSLRQGANQPQHF. DNA of the CDR3: TGTGCCAGCAGCTTAAGACAGGGGGCGAATCAGCCCCAGCATTTT.

V is TRBV4-3 and J is TRBJ1-2; D unclear. The CDR3 length is 14 residues. V lost 0 bases and J lost 3, with 8 bases in between. Germline V gene data show CDR1 as LGHNA and CDR2 as YSLEER. For the CDR3, the DNA is TGCGCCAGCAGCCAAGAGGCGTCAGACTATGGCTACACCTTC. This gives the protein CASSQEASDYGYTF.

There are a few counts of this clone. V is TRBV27 and J is TRBJ1-5, with a possible D match to TRBD1 (6 bases). This CDR3 is built from 16 residues. Germline V lookup: CDR1 MNHEY, CDR2 SMNVEV (reference sequence). The V and J ends lost 0 bases and 6 bases respectively, with 15 bases between them. The CDR3 bases are TGTGCCAGCAGTTTATCACCAACAGGGAGTGGTCAGCCCCAGCATTTT. Amino acid sequence: CASSLSPTGSGQPQHF.

V and J are TRBV6-5 and TRBJ2-5, with D possibly called TRBD1 or TRBD2 (5 bases each). The CDR3 is 13 amino acids. CDR1 and CDR2 (germline): MNHEY, SVGAGI. The ends were cut back, 6 bases at V and 4 bases at J, with 12 bases in the middle. The CDR3 sequence: CASREGTPETQYF. Written as DNA, the CDR3 is TGTGCCAGCAGAGAGGGGACCCCAGAGACCCAGTACTTC.

The CDR3 DNA reads as TGTGCCAGCAGTTACCTTGGGGGTCCCTACGAGCAGTACTTC. Its protein product is CASSYLGGPYEQYF. The chain combines TRBV6-2 or TRBV6-3 with TRBJ2-7, with D tentatively TRBD1 or TRBD2 (5 bases each). CDR1 is MNHEY, CDR2 SVGEGT, per germline. The V end lost 2 bases, the J end lost 2 bases, and 10 bases lay between the germline ends. The CDR3 runs to 14 residues.